These 25 T cell receptor beta chains share one sample of origin, sequenced in a study of cytomegalovirus exposure and HLA in healthy donors. The PCR ran on 60 Vbeta and 13 Jbeta primers. Assay used: immunoSEQ multiplex PCR; TCRdb lists only in-frame clones, some missing. The sample spans 80,000 to 100,000 clones; the ten largest clones claim 0.45% to 0.7%. The sample taken for sequencing was PBMCs. The receptors stem from a middle-aged man in good health and CMV-seronegative.

The chain combines TRBV11-1 with TRBJ2-1, with D maybe TRBD2 (6 bases). Germline lookup yields CDR1 SGHAT and CDR2 FQDESV (reference sequence). This CDR3 spans 14 amino acids. Trimming left V 8 bases short and J 8 bases short, with 19 bases between. CDR3 DNA: TGTGCCAGCGAGGACATCAGACGGAGGGATGAGCAGTTCTTC. Protein sequence: CASEDIRRRDEQFF.

V gene TRBV9 combines with J gene TRBJ1-1, with 7 positions matching TRBD1. The V gene end was trimmed by 4 bases and the J gene end by 5 bases; junction bases not matched to a gene: 11. Germline CDR1 is SGDLS and CDR2 is YYNGEE. This CDR3 is 15 amino acids long. CDR3 sequence reads: CASSTRQGEWTEAFF. The DNA of the CDR3 is TGTGCCAGCAGCACAAGGCAGGGGGAATGGACTGAAGCTTTCTTT. Full variable domain (remainder filled in from reference TRBV9 and TRBJ1-1): DSGVTQTPKHLITATGQRVTLRCSPRSGDLSVYWYQQSLDQGLQFLIQYYNGEERAKGNILERFSAQQFPDLHSELNLSSLELGDSALYFCASSTRQGEWTEAFFGQGTRLTVV.

This sequence joins TRBV2 and TRBJ1-6; 10 bases fit TRBD1. Germline CDR1 is SNHLY and CDR2 is FYNNEI. The CDR3 runs to 13 residues. V dropped 7 bases and J dropped 8; count of bases not matched to a gene: 2. CDR3 sequence (DNA): TGTGCCAGCACGGGACAGGGGTATTCACCCCTCCACTTT. It translates to CASTGQGYSPLHF. The variable domain in full, completed from reference TRBV2 and TRBJ1-6, reads EPEVTQTPSHQVTQMGQEVILRCVPISNHLYFYWYRQILGQKVEFLVSFYNNEISEKSEIFDDQFSVERPDGSNFTLKIRSTKLEDSAMYFCASTGQGYSPLHFGNGTRLTVT.

The rearrangement links TRBV9 to TRBJ2-1; possible D gene TRBD2, 7 bases. This CDR3 region has 15 residues. V dropped 3 bases and J dropped 10 bases, with 20 bases sitting between them. Germline V gene sequence: CDR1 SGDLS, CDR2 YYNGEE. This CDR3 reads CASSGQGGAAGEQFF. CDR3 coding DNA: TGTGCCAGCAGCGGACAAGGGGGGGCCGCGGGCGAGCAGTTCTTC.

The chain couples TRBV7-9 to TRBJ2-1; TRBD2 aligns across 12 bases. CDR1 is SEHNR, CDR2 FQNEAQ, per germline (reference sequence). The trim removed 3 bases at V and 0 bases at J, leaving 9 bases unmatched. The CDR3 totals 19 residues. The CDR3 DNA follows: TGTGCCAGCAGCTTTTGGACTAGCGGGGTGAAAGACTCCTACAATGAGCAGTTCTTC. It translates to CASSFWTSGVKDSYNEQFF.

CDR3 bases: TGTGCCAGCTCCCCCGGGACCCAGGGGTACGAGCAGTACTTC. Translated: CASSPGTQGYEQYF. This sequence joins TRBV28 and TRBJ2-7; D may be TRBD1 (6 bases). CDR3 length: 14 amino acids. Trimming left V 8 bases short and J 4 bases short, with 18 bases between. CDR1 and CDR2 (germline): MDHEN, SYDVKM.

This chain links TRBV28 with TRBJ1-1; D gene uncertain. Germline loops: CDR1 MDHEN, CDR2 SYDVKM. The CDR3 length is 15 residues. V was shortened by 3 bases and J by 0 bases, with 11 bases between the two germline ends. For the CDR3, the DNA is TGTGCCAGCAGTTTGGAGCTTACCGTGAACACTGAAGCTTTCTTT. Translating gives CASSLELTVNTEAFF.

The gene calls are TRBV6-6 and TRBJ1-6, with D uncertain. The V end was cut by 5 bases, the J end by 7 bases, with 18 bases between. Germline V gives CDR1 MNHNY, CDR2 SVGAGI (reference sequence). The CDR3 totals 16 residues. CDR3 region: CASSQTLYAENSPLHF. CDR3 sequence (DNA): TGTGCCAGCAGTCAAACCCTCTACGCTGAAAATTCACCCCTCCACTTT.

The CDR3 DNA follows: TGCGCCAGCAGCCAAGATACGGGGGGCTATGGCTACACCTTC. This sequence encodes CASSQDTGGYGYTF. This chain joins TRBV4-3 and TRBJ1-2, with D possibly being TRBD1 (5 bases). CDR3 size: 14 residues. Trimming stripped 0 bases from V and 4 bases from J, with 9 bases between. CDR1 is LGHNA and CDR2 is YSLEER in the germline V gene.

The chain links TRBV7-2 to TRBJ2-3; TRBD2 aligns across 7 bases. Trimming at V came to 8 bases and at J to 4 bases, leaving 12 bases not matched to a gene. The CDR3 totals 15 residues. The germline gives CDR1 SGHTA, CDR2 FQGNSA. The CDR3 reads CASARWGGRADTQYF. The CDR3 DNA sequence: TGTGCCAGCGCACGATGGGGGGGGAGGGCAGATACGCAGTATTTT.

The CDR3 sequence: CASSMTSLSTDTQYF. The DNA for the CDR3 is TGTGCCAGTAGTATGACATCCTTAAGCACAGATACGCAGTATTTT. The chain has TRBV19 and TRBJ2-3; no clear D. CDR3 length: 15 amino acids. The V end lost 3 bases, the J end lost 0 bases, and 10 bases lay between the germline ends. Looked up from germline, CDR1 is LNHDA and CDR2 is SQIVND (reference sequence).

CDR3 sequence: CASSITLSNQPQHF. In DNA, the CDR3 is TGTGCCAGTAGTATAACACTAAGCAATCAGCCCCAGCATTTT. The chain combines TRBV19 with TRBJ1-5, with D unclear. Germline CDR1 is LNHDA and CDR2 is SQIVND (reference sequence). This CDR3 has 14 amino acids. V was cut by 2 bases and J by 1 base, with 6 bases left in between. The entire variable domain, with the rest obtained from reference TRBV19 and TRBJ1-5, is as follows: DGGITQSPKYLFRKEGQNVTLSCEQNLNHDAMYWYRQDPGQGLRLIYYSQIVNDFQKGDIAEGYSVSREKKESFPLTVTSAQKNPTAFYLCASSITLSNQPQHFGDGTRLSIL.

V usage is TRBV29-1 and J usage is TRBJ2-1; tentatively, D is TRBD1 (6 bases). This CDR3 has 13 amino acids. The V end was cut by 7 bases, the J end by 3 bases, with 13 bases between. Germline lookup yields CDR1 SQVTM and CDR2 ANQGSEA. In nucleotides, the CDR3 is TGCAGCGGGGGACAACGATTCTACAATGAGCAGTTCTTC. Amino acids: CSGGQRFYNEQFF.

The rearrangement links TRBV7-2 to TRBJ2-1; 12 bases map to TRBD1. This CDR3 region has 14 residues. Germline trimming cut 5 bases from V and 8 bases from J; bases unmatched to any gene: 4. CDR1 is SGHTA, CDR2 FQGNSA, per germline. The CDR3, as DNA: TGTGCCAGCAGCCGGGACAGGGGGCTGGATGAGCAGTTCTTC. Encoded protein: CASSRDRGLDEQFF.

This chain uses TRBV28 with TRBJ2-7; the D gene is possibly TRBD2 (6 bases). Per the germline V gene, CDR1 is MDHEN and CDR2 is SYDVKM. The CDR3 runs 15 residues. V lost 8 bases to trimming and J lost 0 bases, with 17 bases between them. The CDR3, as DNA: TGTGCCAGCGATACGCGCGGGGTGAGCTCCTACGAGCAGTACTTC. It translates to CASDTRGVSSYEQYF.

The chain has TRBV18 and TRBJ1-1, with D possibly matching TRBD1 (5 bases). Germline values: CDR1 KGHSH, CDR2 LQKENI. This CDR3 region has 17 residues. V lost 0 bases to trimming and J lost 0 bases, with 14 bases between them. This CDR3 is CASSPPEQTGLNTEAFF. DNA for the CDR3: TGTGCCAGCTCACCACCGGAGCAAACAGGACTGAACACTGAAGCTTTCTTT.

Here the CDR3 reads CASSPKEGYAELFF. The CDR3 DNA reads TGTGCCAGCTCACCAAAAGAGGGTTACGCGGAGCTGTTTTTT. This chain uses TRBV18 with TRBJ2-2, with D possibly being TRBD2 (5 bases). The V and J ends lost 2 bases and 10 bases respectively, with 14 bases between them. CDR3 length: 14 residues. Germline assignment: CDR1 KGHSH and CDR2 LQKENI. The whole variable domain, filled in from reference TRBV18 and TRBJ2-2, reads NAGVMQNPRHLVRRRGQEARLRCSPMKGHSHVYWYRQLPEEGLKFMVYLQKENIIDESGMPKERFSAEFPKEGPSILRIQQVVRGDSAAYFCASSPKEGYAELFFGEGSRLTVL.

The chain couples TRBV4-3 to TRBJ1-1; 9 nucleotides line up with TRBD1. The CDR3 length is 15 residues. Germline-derived CDR1 and CDR2 are LGHNA and YSLEER. V lost 1 base, J lost 7 bases, and 7 bases stayed unmatched. In DNA, the CDR3 is TGCGCCAGCAGCCAAGGGACAGGGGAAGCGGGTGAAGCTTTCTTT. Residues: CASSQGTGEAGEAFF.

This chain uses TRBV10-1 with TRBJ2-2; D possibly corresponds to TRBD2 (6 bases). The CDR3 runs 13 residues. Germline CDR1 and CDR2: WNHNN and SYGVQD (reference sequence). V was pared by 8 bases and J by 6 bases, with 13 bases between. The chain's CDR3 is CASGETRAGELFF. The CDR3 DNA sequence: TGCGCCAGCGGGGAGACTAGGGCCGGGGAGCTGTTTTTT.

The J gene is TRBJ1-6, the V gene TRBV6-4; TRBD1 agrees at 9 bases. V was pared by 4 bases and J by 9 bases, with 7 bases of the junction left unmatched. CDR3 size: 15 residues. From germline, CDR1 is MRHNA and CDR2 SNTAGT. CDR3 sequence reads: CASSADRGSGSPLHF. The DNA for the CDR3 is TGTGCCAGCAGTGCGGACAGGGGATCTGGTTCACCCCTCCACTTT.

The chain recombines TRBV9 with TRBJ1-6; 8 positions match TRBD1. The CDR3 has 15 residues. Germline V gene lookup returns CDR1 SGDLS and CDR2 YYNGEE. The V and J ends lost 0 bases and 7 bases, in that order; junction bases with no gene match: 3. The CDR3 coding sequence is TGTGCCAGCAGCGTAGGTGACAGGGGAAATTCACCCCTCCACTTT. As protein: CASSVGDRGNSPLHF.

The V gene is TRBV5-1, the J gene TRBJ1-2; unclear D gene. Trimming shortened V by 0 bases and J by 1 base, and 10 bases separated the two germline ends. This CDR3 comprises 15 residues. The germline CDR1 and CDR2 sequences are SGHRS and YFSETQ. Here the CDR3 DNA reads TGCGCCAGCAGCTTGGAAGCCGGGTATAACTATGGCTACACCTTC. This translates into CASSLEAGYNYGYTF. The complete variable domain, with remaining parts taken from reference TRBV5-1 and TRBJ1-2, reads KAGVTQTPRYLIKTRGQQVTLSCSPISGHRSVSWYQQTPGQGLQFLFEYFSETQRNKGNFPGRFSGRQFSNSRSEMNVSTLELGDSALYLCASSLEAGYNYGYTFGSGTRLTVV.

The rearrangement links TRBV6-5 to TRBJ1-2, with a weak D call TRBD1 (5 bases). Germline CDR1 MNHEY, CDR2 SVGAGI. The CDR3 runs to 15 residues. The ends were cut back, 2 bases at V and 5 bases at J, with 15 bases in the middle. The CDR3 bases are TGTGCCAGCAGTTACCGTATCACGGGGGGTTATGGCTACACCTTC. Translating it yields CASSYRITGGYGYTF.

The chain recombines TRBV7-2 with TRBJ2-2; 9 bases match TRBD2. The CDR3 runs 17 residues. The ends lost 6 bases at V and 4 bases at J; junction bases unmatched: 12. Germline CDR1 SGHTA, CDR2 FQGNSA. CDR3 DNA: TGTGCCAGCAGTTCCGTGGGCGGGGGGGGACCCACCGGGGAGCTGTTTTTT. Translating it yields CASSSVGGGGPTGELFF.

CDR3 residues: CAISESSTGSTGELFF. Written as DNA, the CDR3 is TGTGCCATCAGTGAGTCGTCGACAGGGAGCACCGGGGAGCTGTTTTTT. This chain links TRBV10-3 with TRBJ2-2; 7 bases agree with TRBD1. This CDR3 is 16 amino acids long. V dropped 0 bases and J dropped 4; count of bases not matched to a gene: 5. The germline V gene has CDR1 ENHRY and CDR2 SYGVKD.